This TCR beta chain was obtained from a study of patients and donors after allogeneic stem cell transplantation. This clonotype is labeled medium-sized. Each CDR3 protein gets one entry after TCRdb re-called the RT-PCR reads with MiXCR. Of 2,500 or so distinct CDR3 sequences detected, roughly 17% appear once; the ten largest clones hold about 20%. V was cut by 0 bases and J by 7 bases, with 10 bases left in between. CDR1 MNHEY and CDR2 SMNVEV come from the germline V gene (reference sequence). CDR3 size: 14 residues. This rearrangement joins TRBV27 to TRBJ2-1; D call uncertain. The source of this sequence is a human donor who was either an allogeneic HSCT recipient or a stem cell or donor lymphocyte infusion donor (not recorded which). It is not recorded whose cells these are; they may come from a transplant donor. Sample: blood, either unsorted or a sorted T cell fraction (not recorded which). The CDR3 nucleotides read TGTGCCAGCAGTTTATCAGGGCTCGCAAATGAGCAGTTCTTC. Its translation is CASSLSGLANEQFF.